This T cell receptor (beta chain) was captured by sequencing in a study of blood T cell repertoires in COVID-19. Overall study: The samples span acute and convalescent COVID-19 from the United States, Italy and Spain.

Germline CDR1 reads SGHVS; CDR2 reads FNYEAQ. Germline trimming cut 1 base from V and 2 bases from J; bases unmatched to any gene: 11. The CDR3 loop spans 17 amino acids. The data were produced by immunoSEQ multiplex PCR, yet TCRdb's version contains in-frame clones alone and is incomplete. The sample lists about 250,000 clones, 88% occurring once. The receptor was derived from a woman aged 25 to 39 with COVID-19, enrolled during active disease. The chain combines TRBV7-6 with TRBJ2-7; 7 bases are shared with TRBD1. Specimen: peripheral blood. The CDR3 protein is CASSLVVRDSDTYEQYF. DNA of the CDR3: TGTGCCAGCAGCTTAGTGGTTAGGGACAGTGATACCTACGAGCAGTACTTC.